The 30 T cell receptor beta chains reported below all come from one sample, sequenced in a study of blood T cell repertoires in COVID-19. Clones were sequenced by immunoSEQ multiplex PCR, and TCRdb holds only the in-frame ones, with some missing. The data hold some 60,000 clones, with 91% observed a single time. The sequenced material came from peripheral blood. These receptor sequences come from a man in his fifties or sixties with acute or convalescent COVID-19.

This clone was recorded once. The rearrangement joins TRBV11-3 to TRBJ1-2, with 10 bases aligning to TRBD1. The V and J ends lost 0 bases and 7 bases, in that order; junction bases with no gene match: 2. CDR3 length: 14 amino acids. Germline values: CDR1 SGHNT, CDR2 YENEEA. The CDR3 spells CASSLDRQGAGYTF. The CDR3, as DNA: TGTGCCAGCAGCTTAGACCGACAGGGGGCTGGCTACACCTTC.

This chain links TRBV29-1 with TRBJ1-2, with 9 bases aligning to TRBD1. CDR1 is SQVTM and CDR2 is ANQGSEA in the germline V gene. The CDR3 is 13 residues long. Unmatched junction bases numbered 9, after V lost 8 bases and J lost 5 bases. The CDR3 DNA reads as TGCAGCTTTAGTACAGGGGGCGGGTATGGCTACACCTTC. Amino acids: CSFSTGGGYGYTF.

The chain links TRBV7-2 to TRBJ2-3, with TRBD1 matching over 9 bases. The ends lost 5 bases at V and 4 bases at J; junction bases unmatched: 7. CDR1 is SGHTA, CDR2 FQGNSA, per germline. This CDR3 spans 15 amino acids. The CDR3 sequence: CASSAGTGYADTQYF. In DNA, the CDR3 is TGTGCCAGCAGCGCCGGGACAGGGTACGCAGATACGCAGTATTTT.

The gene calls are TRBV21-1 and TRBJ1-2; the table's D gene call, TRBD1, was not cross checked with the DNA. TRBV21-1 is assigned pseudogene status. The CDR3 runs to 15 residues. CDR3 DNA sequence: TGTGCCAGCAGCTCTACGGACAGGGATTATGGGGGCTACACCTTC. Its translation is CASSSTDRDYGGYTF.

The genes are TRBV5-4 and TRBJ2-1; 9 bases align to TRBD1. This CDR3 is 16 amino acids long. J gave up 7 bases and V 0 bases, and 8 bases lay outside the gene matches. The germline CDR1 and CDR2 sequences are SGHNT and YYREEE (reference sequence). CDR3 nucleotides: TGTGCCAGCAGCTTGGGGCAGGACAGGGGTAAAAATGAGCAGTTCTTC. The encoded protein is CASSLGQDRGKNEQFF. The full variable domain, completed using reference TRBV5-4 and TRBJ2-1, is ETGVTQSPTHLIKTRGQQVTLRCSSQSGHNTVSWYQQALGQGPQFIFQYYREEENGRGNFPPRFSGLQFPNYSSELNVNALELDDSALYLCASSLGQDRGKNEQFFGPGTRLTVL.

The chain employs TRBV5-6 and TRBJ2-1; 8 bases map to TRBD2. CDR3 size: 18 residues. V trimming: 6 bases; J trimming: 0 bases; junction bases outside the gene matches: 14. CDR1 and CDR2 (germline): SGHDT, YYEEEE. The CDR3 DNA follows: TGTGCCAGCACCTCCGAGGTGGGAAGCGGGAGCTCCTACAATGAGCAGTTCTTC. Protein sequence: CASTSEVGSGSSYNEQFF.

The V gene is TRBV5-5, the J gene TRBJ2-4; TRBD1 matches at 7 bases. The trim removed 4 bases at V and 4 bases at J, leaving 5 bases unmatched. Germline assignment: CDR1 SGHKS and CDR2 YYEKEE (reference sequence). The CDR3 is 14 amino acids. CDR3 nucleotides: TGTGCCAGCAGCCTAATGGGACAGAAAAACATTCAGTACTTC. Translation: CASSLMGQKNIQYF.

The chain carries TRBV11-3 and TRBJ2-7; TRBD2 agrees at 11 bases. The CDR3 loop spans 15 amino acids. The germline gives CDR1 SGHNT, CDR2 YENEEA. V trimming: 1 base; J trimming: 6 bases; junction bases outside the gene matches: 5. The CDR3 sequence is CASSLGLAGRLEQYF. Here the CDR3 DNA reads TGTGCCAGCAGCTTAGGACTAGCGGGAAGGCTCGAGCAGTACTTC. Together with reference TRBV11-3 and TRBJ2-7, the CDR3 gives the full variable domain: EAGVVQSPRYKIIEKKQPVAFWCNPISGHNTLYWYLQNLGQGPELLIRYENEEAVDDSQLPKDRFSAERLKGVDSTLKIQPAELGDSAVYLCASSLGLAGRLEQYFGPGTRLTVT.

The chain is built from TRBV24-1 and TRBJ2-1; D not resolved. The CDR3 covers 14 residues. V shed 5 bases and J shed 0 bases, with 7 bases lying between them. Looked up from germline, CDR1 is KGHDR and CDR2 is SFDVKD. The CDR3 nucleotides read TGTGCCACCAGTGGCGGCATCTCCTACAATGAGCAGTTCTTC. As protein: CATSGGISYNEQFF.

This sequence joins TRBV18 and TRBJ1-5; D may be TRBD1 (5 bases). The CDR3 sequence is 16 residues long. Germline V lookup: CDR1 KGHSH, CDR2 LQKENI. Trimming took off 0 bases at V and 0 bases at J, with 9 bases between the two ends. Here the CDR3 DNA reads TGTGCCAGCTCACCACCGGAGGGACGTAGCAATCAGCCCCAGCATTTT. It codes for CASSPPEGRSNQPQHF.

This chain uses TRBV9 with TRBJ2-7; a possible D gene is TRBD2 (7 bases). Trimming cost V 3 bases and J 6 bases, with 19 bases left between them. Germline CDR1 and CDR2: SGDLS and YYNGEE. The CDR3 runs 15 residues. This chain's CDR3 is CASSGGASGVREQYF. The DNA for the CDR3 is TGTGCCAGCAGCGGGGGGGCTAGCGGTGTGCGCGAGCAGTACTTC.

This sequence joins TRBV6-2 or TRBV6-3 and TRBJ1-5; 9 bases align to TRBD1. The CDR3 length is 16 residues. Germline V lookup: CDR1 MNHEY, CDR2 SVGEGT. Trimming took 5 bases from V and 7 from J; bases not matched to a gene: 12. CDR3 in amino acids: CASSDRRGQGAQPQHF. The CDR3 DNA reads TGTGCCAGCAGTGATCGTCGGGGACAGGGTGCGCAGCCCCAGCATTTT.

V gene TRBV5-1 combines with J gene TRBJ1-6; D remains ambiguous. Germline loops: CDR1 SGHRS, CDR2 YFSETQ. This CDR3 is 15 amino acids long. The V gene lost 4 bases and the J gene lost 8 bases, with 16 bases spanning the gap. The CDR3 DNA follows: TGCGCCAGCAGCCGCGCCTTGGGAGAGGATTCACCCCTCCACTTT. This translates into CASSRALGEDSPLHF. Drawing the rest from reference TRBV5-1 and TRBJ1-6, the complete variable domain is KAGVTQTPRYLIKTRGQQVTLSCSPISGHRSVSWYQQTPGQGLQFLFEYFSETQRNKGNFPGRFSGRQFSNSRSEMNVSTLELGDSALYLCASSRALGEDSPLHFGNGTRLTVT.

This sequence joins TRBV30 and TRBJ2-5, with 13 nucleotides matching TRBD2. The CDR3 loop spans 15 amino acids. In germline, CDR1 is GTSNPN, CDR2 SVGIG (reference sequence). V was clipped by 7 bases and J by 0 bases; unmatched bases: 5. The CDR3 region is CAFRLAGGNQETQYF. The CDR3 region has the DNA TGTGCCTTCCGACTAGCGGGGGGAAACCAAGAGACCCAGTACTTC.

The V call is TRBV29-1, the J call TRBJ2-7; D is ambiguous. This CDR3 has 12 amino acids. Trimming took off 2 bases at V and 0 bases at J, with 5 bases between the two ends. CDR1 is SQVTM and CDR2 is ANQGSEA in the germline V gene. This chain's CDR3 is CSVELNSYEQYF. CDR3 coding DNA: TGCAGCGTTGAACTAAACTCCTACGAGCAGTACTTC.

The J gene is TRBJ2-5, the V gene TRBV24-1; 13 bases map to TRBD2. CDR1 and CDR2 from the germline V gene are KGHDR and SFDVKD. The length of the CDR3 is 15 residues. With V trimmed by 4 bases and J by 6 bases, 4 bases remained unmatched. CDR3 DNA sequence: TGTGCCACCAGTGACCGGACTAGCGGGAGACAGACCCAGTACTTC. This translates into CATSDRTSGRQTQYF.

The chain joins TRBV12-3 or TRBV12-4 to TRBJ2-1, with D unresolved. Trimming took off 7 bases at V and 9 bases at J, with 10 bases between the two ends. The CDR3 extends over 11 amino acids. The CDR3 here is CASKSASEQFF. CDR3 nucleotides: TGTGCCAGCAAAAGCGCTAGTGAGCAGTTCTTC.

The chain joins TRBV5-6 to TRBJ1-1; D is unclear. Germline CDR1 and CDR2: SGHDT and YYEEEE. The length of the CDR3 is 15 residues. Trimming cost V 3 bases and J 4 bases, with 16 bases left between them. The DNA of the CDR3 is TGTGCCAGCAGCTACGGCAGCCCACTAACCACTGAAGCTTTCTTT. Its translation: CASSYGSPLTTEAFF.

This chain uses TRBV7-3 with TRBJ2-1; 10 bases align to TRBD1. The CDR3 covers 16 residues. After removal of 4 bases from V and 0 bases from J, the junction contained 3 bases not matched to a gene. Germline values: CDR1 SGHTA, CDR2 FQGTGA. CDR3 coding DNA: TGTGCCAGCAGCTCGCGGGACAGGGGCTCCTACAATGAGCAGTTCTTC. It yields the protein CASSSRDRGSYNEQFF.

This clone was recorded a few times. The V gene is TRBV30, the J gene TRBJ1-6, with unresolved D. Trimming removed 5 bases at V and 6 bases at J, with 11 bases between. CDR1 GTSNPN and CDR2 SVGIG come from the germline V gene (reference sequence). The CDR3 sequence is 13 residues long. CDR3 amino acids: CAWGLGSNSPLHF. DNA for the CDR3: TGTGCCTGGGGACTTGGGAGTAATTCACCCCTCCACTTT.

The chain joins TRBV7-2 to TRBJ1-1; D possibly corresponds to TRBD1 (5 bases). Germline V CDR1 and CDR2: SGHTA, FQGNSA. This CDR3 has 15 amino acids. V was pared by 2 bases and J by 1 base, with 11 bases between. DNA for the CDR3: TGTGCCAGCAGCTTACAGGGATTATCGAACACTGAAGCTTTCTTT. Amino acids: CASSLQGLSNTEAFF.

The chain links TRBV30 to TRBJ2-6; the match to TRBD2 covers 10 bases. The V and J ends lost 5 bases and 2 bases, in that order; junction bases with no gene match: 15. CDR3 size: 19 residues. CDR1 and CDR2 from the germline V gene are GTSNPN and SVGIG (reference sequence). The CDR3 here is CAWGKGLAGVSAGANVLTF. CDR3 bases: TGTGCCTGGGGGAAGGGTCTAGCGGGAGTCTCAGCTGGGGCCAACGTCCTGACTTTC.

V and J are TRBV6-5 and TRBJ2-1; a weak D match, TRBD1 (6 bases). Between the trimmed V and J ends, which lost 2 bases and 7 bases, there was a span of 15 bases. The CDR3 runs 15 residues. The germline gives CDR1 MNHEY, CDR2 SVGAGI. The CDR3 region is CASSYEGVIGNEQFF. The CDR3 nucleotides read TGTGCCAGCAGTTACGAGGGGGTTATCGGGAATGAGCAGTTCTTC.

The chain links TRBV3-1 (or the pseudogene TRBV3-2) to TRBJ1-2; D is unresolved. The CDR3 covers 13 residues. V lost 1 base and J 8 bases, leaving 11 bases between the germline ends. Germline V gene sequence: CDR1 LGHDT, CDR2 YNNKEL (reference sequence). For the CDR3, the DNA is TGTGCCAGCAGCCAAGGGACGGGAAGCGGCTACACCTTC. Protein sequence: CASSQGTGSGYTF.

The rearrangement links TRBV18 to TRBJ1-1, with TRBD1 identical over 7 bases. Germline V CDR1 and CDR2: KGHSH, LQKENI. The CDR3 extends over 15 amino acids. The V gene end was trimmed by 2 bases and the J gene end by 3 bases; junction bases not matched to a gene: 6. The CDR3 sequence: CASSPSIQGDTEAFF. The DNA of the CDR3 is TGTGCCAGCTCACCATCGATCCAGGGGGACACTGAAGCTTTCTTT.

This chain links TRBV27 with TRBJ2-1, with 7 bases lining up with TRBD2. The CDR3 spans 17 residues. V lost 0 bases, J lost 6 bases, and 11 bases stayed unmatched. In germline, CDR1 is MNHEY, CDR2 SMNVEV (reference sequence). CDR3 in amino acids: CASSLSGGTRRVNEQFF. DNA for the CDR3: TGTGCCAGCAGTTTATCGGGGGGGACCCGCAGGGTCAATGAGCAGTTCTTC.

The CDR3 is CASSYLPRVVPEAFF. In nucleotides, the CDR3 is TGTGCCAGCAGTTACCTCCCCAGGGTCGTACCTGAAGCTTTCTTT. This chain links TRBV6-5 with TRBJ1-1, with D tentatively TRBD1 (5 bases). The CDR3 loop spans 15 amino acids. Trimming left V 2 bases short and J 6 bases short, with 16 bases between. Germline CDR1 MNHEY, CDR2 SVGAGI.

The chain employs TRBV24-1 and TRBJ1-2, with D possibly matching TRBD1 (6 bases). Germline loops: CDR1 KGHDR, CDR2 SFDVKD. With 4 bases removed from V and 0 bases from J, the gap between germline ends came to 14 bases. The CDR3 consists of 16 residues. The CDR3 nucleotides are TGTGCCACCAGTGACCCGGGACATAATGCTAACTATGGCTACACCTTC. This codes for CATSDPGHNANYGYTF.

The rearrangement links TRBV10-3 to TRBJ1-1; TRBD1 might be the D (6 bases). Germline loops: CDR1 ENHRY, CDR2 SYGVKD. Deletions cut 4 bases from V and 2 bases from J, with 17 bases between. This CDR3 has 16 amino acids. CDR3 sequence reads: CAISAFPTGRNTEAFF. The CDR3 region has the DNA TGTGCCATCAGTGCGTTCCCGACAGGACGAAACACTGAAGCTTTCTTT.

CDR3 sequence reads: CASSLSPAFVGYTF. CDR3 coding DNA: TGTGCCAGCAGCTTAAGCCCCGCGTTCGTCGGCTACACCTTC. V and J are TRBV7-2 and TRBJ1-2, with D uncertain. The CDR3 runs 14 residues. Trimming pared 2 bases from V and 8 bases from J, leaving 15 bases between. Germline CDR1 SGHTA, CDR2 FQGNSA.